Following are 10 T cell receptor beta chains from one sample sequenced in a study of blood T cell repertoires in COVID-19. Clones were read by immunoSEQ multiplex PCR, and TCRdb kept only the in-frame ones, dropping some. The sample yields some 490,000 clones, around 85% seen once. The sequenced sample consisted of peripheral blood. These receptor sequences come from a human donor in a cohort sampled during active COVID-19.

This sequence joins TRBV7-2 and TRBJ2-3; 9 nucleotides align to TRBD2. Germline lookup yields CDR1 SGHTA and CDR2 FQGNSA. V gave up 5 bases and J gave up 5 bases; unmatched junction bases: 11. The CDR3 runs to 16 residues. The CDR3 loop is CASSPGAGGYVDTQYF. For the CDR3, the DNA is TGTGCCAGCAGCCCAGGTGCGGGAGGGTATGTAGATACGCAGTATTTT.

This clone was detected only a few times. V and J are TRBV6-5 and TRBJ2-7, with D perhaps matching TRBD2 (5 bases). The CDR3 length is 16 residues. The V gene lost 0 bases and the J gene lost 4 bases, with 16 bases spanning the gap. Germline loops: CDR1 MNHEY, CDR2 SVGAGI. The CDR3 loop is CASSYSTPSEGYEQYF. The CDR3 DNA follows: TGTGCCAGCAGTTACTCCACGCCCTCTGAGGGATACGAGCAGTACTTC.

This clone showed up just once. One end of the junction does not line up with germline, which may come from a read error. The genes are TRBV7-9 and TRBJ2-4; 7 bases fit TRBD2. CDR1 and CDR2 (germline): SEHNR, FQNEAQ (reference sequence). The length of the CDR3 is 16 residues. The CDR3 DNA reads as TGTGCCAGCAGCCTAGCGAGCGGGGACGGCAAAAACATTCAGTACTTC. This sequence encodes CASSLASGDGKNIQYF.

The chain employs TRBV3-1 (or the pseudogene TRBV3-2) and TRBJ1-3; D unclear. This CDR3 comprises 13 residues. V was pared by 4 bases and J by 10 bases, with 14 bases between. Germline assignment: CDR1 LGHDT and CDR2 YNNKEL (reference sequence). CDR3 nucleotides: TGTGCCAGCAGCCGCTCCCTTACGGGGACCATATATTTT. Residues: CASSRSLTGTIYF.

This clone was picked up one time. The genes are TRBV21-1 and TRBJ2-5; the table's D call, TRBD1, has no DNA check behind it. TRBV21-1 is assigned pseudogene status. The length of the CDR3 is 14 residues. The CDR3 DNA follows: TGTGCCTCGTCGGACAGGGCTAGCCAAGAGACCCAGTACTTC. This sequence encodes CASSDRASQETQYF.

CDR3 residues: CASSDSGTGRTDTQYF. The CDR3 bases are TGTGCCAGCAGTGACTCCGGGACAGGGAGGACAGATACGCAGTATTTT. V usage is TRBV2 and J usage is TRBJ2-3; TRBD1 agrees at 9 bases. The junction had 7 bases not matched to a gene; V was cut back by 3 bases and J by 3 bases. Per germline, CDR1 SNHLY and CDR2 FYNNEI. CDR3 length: 16 residues. Combining the CDR3 with reference TRBV2 and TRBJ2-3 gives the whole variable domain EPEVTQTPSHQVTQMGQEVILRCVPISNHLYFYWYRQILGQKVEFLVSFYNNEISEKSEIFDDQFSVERPDGSNFTLKIRSTKLEDSAMYFCASSDSGTGRTDTQYFGPGTRLTVL.

CDR3 sequence (DNA): TGCGCCAGCAGACTTACTAGCGGGAGGGTAGGGAAAACAGATACGCAGTATTTT. Translation gives CASRLTSGRVGKTDTQYF. This sequence joins TRBV5-1 and TRBJ2-3; 13 bases align to TRBD2. The CDR3 covers 18 residues. Germline CDR1 is SGHRS and CDR2 is YFSETQ. The V gene end was trimmed by 5 bases and the J gene end by 3 bases; junction bases not matched to a gene: 12.

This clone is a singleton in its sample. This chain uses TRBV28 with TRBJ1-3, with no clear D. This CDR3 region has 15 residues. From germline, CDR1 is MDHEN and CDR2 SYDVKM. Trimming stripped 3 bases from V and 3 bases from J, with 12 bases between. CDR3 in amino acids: CASSLQQTNGNTIYF. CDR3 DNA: TGTGCCAGCAGTTTGCAGCAGACAAATGGAAACACCATATATTTT.

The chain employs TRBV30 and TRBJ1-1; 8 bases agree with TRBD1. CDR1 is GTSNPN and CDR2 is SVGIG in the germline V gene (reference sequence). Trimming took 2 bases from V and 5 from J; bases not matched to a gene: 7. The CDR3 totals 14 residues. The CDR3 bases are TGTGCCTGGAGTAGGGCAGGGGGCCTGACTGAAGCTTTCTTT. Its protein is CAWSRAGGLTEAFF.

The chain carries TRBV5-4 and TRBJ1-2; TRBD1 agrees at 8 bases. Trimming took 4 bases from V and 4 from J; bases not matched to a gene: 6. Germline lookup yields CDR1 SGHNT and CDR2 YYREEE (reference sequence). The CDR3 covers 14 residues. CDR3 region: CASSPRTGSYGYTF. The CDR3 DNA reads TGTGCCAGCAGCCCTAGGACAGGGTCCTATGGCTACACCTTC. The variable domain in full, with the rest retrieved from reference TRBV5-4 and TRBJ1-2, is ETGVTQSPTHLIKTRGQQVTLRCSSQSGHNTVSWYQQALGQGPQFIFQYYREEENGRGNFPPRFSGLQFPNYSSELNVNALELDDSALYLCASSPRTGSYGYTFGSGTRLTVV.